This T cell receptor (beta chain) was sequenced for a study of T cells in Graves' hyperthyroidism and ophthalmopathy. TCR beta CDR3 sequences were amplified from RNA transcripts. The HTBI primer set was used in a first-round RT-PCR of the TCR CDR3. TCRdb analysed the multiplex PCR reads with MiXCR anew, one entry per CDR3 protein. There are 350,000 to 400,000 distinct CDR3 sequences in the sample; approximately 18% occur only once, and over 35% lies in the top ten. Many counts were recorded for this clonotype. Its matching antigen is unknown. Any patient presenting with uncontrolled infection, other autoimmune disease, pregnancy or lactation was left out. PBMCs came from about 10 ml fresh peripheral blood. CDR1 and CDR2 from the germline V gene are SNHLY and FYNNEI. CDR3 size: 14 residues. V lost 6 bases and J 6 bases, leaving 17 bases between the germline ends. Study-wide findings and caveats: Prediction of ophthalmopathy progression came a median approximately 7 months pre-onset. Expanded thyroid clonotypes (above 0.001) were mostly also found in blood.

The sequenced sample was blood. This sequence joins TRBV2 and TRBJ1-1; the D is unclear. This TCR was recovered from a man younger than 35 with Graves' ophthalmopathy. In DNA form, the CDR3 reads TGTGCCAGCAGCCCCAAAGGAGGGATCTCTGAAGCTTTCTTT. It is translated as CASSPKGGISEAFF. Complete variable domain (other parts from reference TRBV2 and TRBJ1-1): EPEVTQTPSHQVTQMGQEVILRCVPISNHLYFYWYRQILGQKVEFLVSFYNNEISEKSEIFDDQFSVERPDGSNFTLKIRSTKLEDSAMYFCASSPKGGISEAFFGQGTRLTVV.